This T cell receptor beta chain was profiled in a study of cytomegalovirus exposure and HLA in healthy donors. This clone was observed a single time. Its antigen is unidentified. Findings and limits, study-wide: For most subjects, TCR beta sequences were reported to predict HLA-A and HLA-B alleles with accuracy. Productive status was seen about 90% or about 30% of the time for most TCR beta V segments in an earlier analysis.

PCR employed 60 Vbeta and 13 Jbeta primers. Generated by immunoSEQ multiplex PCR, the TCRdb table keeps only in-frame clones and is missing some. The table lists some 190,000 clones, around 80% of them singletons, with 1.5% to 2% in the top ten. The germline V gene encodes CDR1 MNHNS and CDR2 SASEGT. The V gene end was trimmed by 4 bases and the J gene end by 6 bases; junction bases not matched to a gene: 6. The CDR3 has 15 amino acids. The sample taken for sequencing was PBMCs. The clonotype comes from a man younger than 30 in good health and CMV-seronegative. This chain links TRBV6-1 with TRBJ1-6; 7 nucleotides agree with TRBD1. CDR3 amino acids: CASSAPGQFNSPLHF. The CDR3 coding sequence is TGTGCCAGCAGTGCACCGGGACAGTTTAATTCACCCCTCCACTTT.